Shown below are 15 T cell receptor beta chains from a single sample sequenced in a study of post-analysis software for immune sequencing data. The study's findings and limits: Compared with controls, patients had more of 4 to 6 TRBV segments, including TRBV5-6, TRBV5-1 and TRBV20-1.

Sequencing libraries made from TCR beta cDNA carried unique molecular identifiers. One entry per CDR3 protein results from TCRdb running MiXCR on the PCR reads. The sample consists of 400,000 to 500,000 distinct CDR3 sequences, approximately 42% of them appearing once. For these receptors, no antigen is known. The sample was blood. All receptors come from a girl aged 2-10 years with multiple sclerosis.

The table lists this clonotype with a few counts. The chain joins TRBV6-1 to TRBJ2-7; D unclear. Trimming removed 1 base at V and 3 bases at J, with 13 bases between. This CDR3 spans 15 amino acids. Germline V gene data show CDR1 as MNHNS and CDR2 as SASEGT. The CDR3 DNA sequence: TGTGCCAGCAGTGAAGAGGAATTTGTGCTCTACGAGCAGTACTTC. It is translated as CASSEEEFVLYEQYF.

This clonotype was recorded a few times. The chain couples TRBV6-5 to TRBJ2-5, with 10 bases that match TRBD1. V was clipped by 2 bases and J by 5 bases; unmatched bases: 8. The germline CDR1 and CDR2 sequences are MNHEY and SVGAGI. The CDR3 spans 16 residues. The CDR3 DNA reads TGTGCCAGCAGTTACGTCGGGACAGGGGCGCTGGAGACCCAGTACTTC. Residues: CASSYVGTGALETQYF.

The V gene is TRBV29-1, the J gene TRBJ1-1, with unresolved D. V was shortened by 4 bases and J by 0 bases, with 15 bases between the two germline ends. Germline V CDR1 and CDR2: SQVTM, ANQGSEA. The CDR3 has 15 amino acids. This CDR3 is CSVVTDQLMNTEAFF. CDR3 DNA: TGCAGCGTTGTCACGGACCAGCTCATGAACACTGAAGCTTTCTTT.

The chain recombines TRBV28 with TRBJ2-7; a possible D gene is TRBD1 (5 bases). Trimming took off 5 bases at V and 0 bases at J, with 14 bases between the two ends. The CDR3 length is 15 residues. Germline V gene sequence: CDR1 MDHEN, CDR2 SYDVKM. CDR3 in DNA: TGTGCCAGCAGTCCCCCAGGGCCCCTCTCCTACGAGCAGTACTTC. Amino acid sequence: CASSPPGPLSYEQYF.

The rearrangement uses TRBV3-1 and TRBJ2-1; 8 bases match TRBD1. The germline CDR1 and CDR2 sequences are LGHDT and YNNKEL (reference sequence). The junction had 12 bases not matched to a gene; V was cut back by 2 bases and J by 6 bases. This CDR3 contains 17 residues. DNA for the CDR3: TGTGCCAGCAGCCAACTTTTCAGGGGGCGAGGTGTCAATGAGCAGTTCTTC. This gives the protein CASSQLFRGRGVNEQFF.

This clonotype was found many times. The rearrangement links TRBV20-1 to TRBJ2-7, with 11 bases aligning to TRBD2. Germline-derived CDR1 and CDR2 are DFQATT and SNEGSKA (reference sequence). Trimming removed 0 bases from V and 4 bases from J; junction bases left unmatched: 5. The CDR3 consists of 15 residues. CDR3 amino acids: CSARDPLAGVYEQYF. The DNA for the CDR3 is TGCAGTGCTAGAGATCCACTAGCGGGAGTTTACGAGCAGTACTTC.

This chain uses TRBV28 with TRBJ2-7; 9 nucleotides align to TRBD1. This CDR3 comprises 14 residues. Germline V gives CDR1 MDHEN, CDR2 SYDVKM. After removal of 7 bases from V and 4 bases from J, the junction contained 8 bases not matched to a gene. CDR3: CASNLQGALYEQYF. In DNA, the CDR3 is TGTGCCAGCAATCTACAGGGGGCGTTGTACGAGCAGTACTTC.

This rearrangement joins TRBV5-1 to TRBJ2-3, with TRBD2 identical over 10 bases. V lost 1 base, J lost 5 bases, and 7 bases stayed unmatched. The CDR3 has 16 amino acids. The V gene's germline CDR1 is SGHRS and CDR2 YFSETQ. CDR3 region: CASSLSASGGIDTQYF. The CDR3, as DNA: TGCGCCAGCAGCTTGTCGGCTAGCGGGGGAATAGATACGCAGTATTTT.

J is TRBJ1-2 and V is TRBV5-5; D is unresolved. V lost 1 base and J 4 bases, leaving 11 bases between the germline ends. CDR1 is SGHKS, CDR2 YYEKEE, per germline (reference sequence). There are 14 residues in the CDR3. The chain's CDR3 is CASSLWTYIYGYTF. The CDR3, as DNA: TGTGCCAGCAGCTTGTGGACCTACATCTATGGCTACACCTTC.

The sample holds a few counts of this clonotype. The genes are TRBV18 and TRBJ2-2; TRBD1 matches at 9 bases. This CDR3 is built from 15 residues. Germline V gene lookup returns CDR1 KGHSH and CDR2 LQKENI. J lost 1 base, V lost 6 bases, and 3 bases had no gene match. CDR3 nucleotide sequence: TGTGCCAGCTCGTCGGGACAGGGGAACACCGGGGAGCTGTTTTTT. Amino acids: CASSSGQGNTGELFF.

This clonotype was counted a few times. CDR3 amino acids: CASSQEVRDGGIQYF. The DNA for the CDR3 is TGTGCCAGCAGCCAAGAGGTGCGGGACGGTGGCATTCAGTACTTC. The chain couples TRBV4-2 to TRBJ2-4; maybe TRBD2 (6 bases). Germline CDR1 and CDR2: LGHNA and YNFKEQ. The V and J ends lost 0 bases and 9 bases respectively, with 15 bases between them. CDR3 size: 15 residues.

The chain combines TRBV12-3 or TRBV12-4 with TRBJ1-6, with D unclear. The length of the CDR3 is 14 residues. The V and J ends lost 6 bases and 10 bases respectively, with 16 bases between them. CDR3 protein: CASSPGSGRSPLHF. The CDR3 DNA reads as TGTGCCAGCAGCCCGGGATCTGGTCGCTCACCCCTCCACTTT.

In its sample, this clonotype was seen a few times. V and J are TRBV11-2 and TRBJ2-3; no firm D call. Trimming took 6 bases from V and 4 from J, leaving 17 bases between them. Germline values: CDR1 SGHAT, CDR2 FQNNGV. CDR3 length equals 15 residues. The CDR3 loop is CASRFQPSGSDTQYF. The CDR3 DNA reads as TGTGCCAGCAGATTTCAACCCTCGGGCTCAGATACGCAGTATTTT.

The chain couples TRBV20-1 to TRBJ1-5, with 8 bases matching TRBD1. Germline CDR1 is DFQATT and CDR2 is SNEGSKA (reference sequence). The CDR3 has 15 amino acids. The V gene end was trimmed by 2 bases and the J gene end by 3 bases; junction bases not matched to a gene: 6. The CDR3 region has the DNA TGCAGTGCTAGATTTGGGACAGGATTCAATCAGCCCCAGCATTTT. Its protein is CSARFGTGFNQPQHF.

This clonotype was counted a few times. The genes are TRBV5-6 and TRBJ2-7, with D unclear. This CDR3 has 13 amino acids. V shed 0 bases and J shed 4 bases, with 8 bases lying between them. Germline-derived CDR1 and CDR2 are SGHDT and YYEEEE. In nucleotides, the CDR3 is TGTGCCAGCAGCTTGGACTCGAGGTACGAGCAGTACTTC. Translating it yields CASSLDSRYEQYF.